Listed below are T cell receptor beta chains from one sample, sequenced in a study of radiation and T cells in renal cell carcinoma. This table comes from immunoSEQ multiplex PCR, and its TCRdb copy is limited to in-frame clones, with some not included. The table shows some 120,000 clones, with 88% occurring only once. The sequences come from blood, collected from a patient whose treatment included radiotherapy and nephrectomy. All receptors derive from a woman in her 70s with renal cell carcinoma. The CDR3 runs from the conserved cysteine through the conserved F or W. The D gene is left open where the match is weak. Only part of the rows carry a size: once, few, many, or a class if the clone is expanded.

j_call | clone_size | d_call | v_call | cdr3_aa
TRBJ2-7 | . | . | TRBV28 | CASRRTVYEQYF
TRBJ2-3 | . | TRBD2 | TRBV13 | CASSPPRGGPGDTQYF
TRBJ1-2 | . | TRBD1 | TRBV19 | CASSILRTGDVKDGYTF
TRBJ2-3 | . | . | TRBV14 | CASSRDGITDTQYF
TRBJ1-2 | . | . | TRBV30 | CAWRTDYGYTF
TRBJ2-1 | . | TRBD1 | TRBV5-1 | CASSWGQGTFNEQFF
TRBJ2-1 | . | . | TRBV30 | CAWSDGLLRDYEQFF
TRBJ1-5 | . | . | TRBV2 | CASSESGRSNQPQHF
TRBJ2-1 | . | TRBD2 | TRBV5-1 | CASSLAASGGAYNEQFF
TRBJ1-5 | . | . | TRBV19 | CASSKRREQRINQPQHF
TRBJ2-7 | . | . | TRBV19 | CASSRQQGIYEQYF
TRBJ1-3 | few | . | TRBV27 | CASSPNSGNTIYF
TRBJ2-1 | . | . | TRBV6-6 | CASSMNEQFF
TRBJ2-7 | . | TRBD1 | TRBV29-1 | CSAHRGPEEQYF
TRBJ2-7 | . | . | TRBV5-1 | CASSGRRDLTYEQYF